What follows are 27 T cell receptor beta chains derived from one specimen sequenced in a study of a mutant IDH1 vaccine in newly diagnosed glioma. Time point noted: week 11, during vaccination. A single vaccine dose contained 300 ug of mutant IDH1 20-mer peptide, and topical imiquimod was used with it. TCRdb keeps only in-frame clones here, not all; method: immunoSEQ multiplex PCR. The data hold approximately 110,000 clones, with under 90% observed a single time. Their cognate antigens are unknown. The sequences come from PBMCs, collected from a glioma patient whose treatment included an IDH1 peptide vaccine. The receptors were sampled from a woman aged 50 to 60 with glioma.

Here the CDR3 reads CASSLGRLAGVVGDTQYF. The CDR3 coding sequence is TGTGCCAGCAGCTTAGGACGGCTAGCGGGAGTCGTGGGAGATACGCAGTATTTT. The chain combines TRBV7-9 with TRBJ2-3, with TRBD2 matching 10 bases. CDR3 length: 18 residues. After removal of 1 base from V and 5 bases from J, the junction contained 12 bases not matched to a gene. Germline CDR1 reads SEHNR; CDR2 reads FQNEAQ (reference sequence).

Here the CDR3 DNA reads TGTGCCAGCAGTCGGTCCAGCCCCCCCACAGATACGCAGTATTTT. Translation gives CASSRSSPPTDTQYF. The chain has TRBV2 and TRBJ2-3; D remains ambiguous. V was cut by 5 bases and J by 2 bases, with 14 bases left in between. Germline V gene data show CDR1 as SNHLY and CDR2 as FYNNEI. CDR3 length equals 15 residues.

The chain carries TRBV27 and TRBJ2-5; tentative D call: TRBD1 (5 bases). With the DNA end fitting TRBJ2-7 better, the J assignment may be wrong. From germline, CDR1 is MNHEY and CDR2 SMNVEV (reference sequence). The CDR3 spans 13 residues. This CDR3 is CASSWGRDYEQYF. CDR3 DNA sequence: TGTGCCAGCAGTTGGGGCCGTGACTACGAGCAGTACTTC.

The rearrangement uses TRBV19 and TRBJ1-5; D perhaps matches TRBD1 (5 bases). The CDR3 sequence is 15 residues long. Germline V gene sequence: CDR1 LNHDA, CDR2 SQIVND (reference sequence). V lost 7 bases, J lost 5 bases, and 18 bases lay in between. This CDR3 reads CASNKMGGGDQPQHF. CDR3 DNA: TGTGCCAGTAACAAAATGGGTGGGGGGGATCAGCCCCAGCATTTT.

This rearrangement joins TRBV2 to TRBJ2-5; 7 bases match TRBD2. The J call may be in error: the DNA end matches TRBJ2-7 better. This CDR3 has 12 amino acids. Germline CDR1 and CDR2: SNHLY and FYNNEI. The CDR3 DNA sequence: TGTGCCAGCAGCGGGAGGAGTTACGAGCAGTACTTC. Residues: CASSGRSYEQYF.

The V gene is TRBV7-9, the J gene TRBJ2-5, with D maybe TRBD2 (6 bases). The length of the CDR3 is 14 residues. CDR1 and CDR2 (germline): SEHNR, FQNEAQ (reference sequence). V lost 1 base and J lost 1, with 7 bases in between. CDR3 region: CASSLEGLQETQYF. Written as DNA, the CDR3 is TGTGCCAGCAGCTTAGAGGGACTCCAAGAGACCCAGTACTTC.

The chain couples TRBV2 to TRBJ2-7, with D perhaps given as TRBD1 or TRBD2 (5 bases each). Trimming removed 7 bases from V and 6 bases from J, with 10 bases in between. Germline V lookup: CDR1 SNHLY, CDR2 FYNNEI. The CDR3 is made up of 11 amino acids. CDR3 amino acids: CASTGSLEQYF. DNA for the CDR3: TGTGCCAGCACAGGGAGTCTCGAGCAGTACTTC.

V is TRBV4-1 and J is TRBJ1-2; D unresolved. The CDR3 is made up of 16 amino acids. V lost 0 bases and J lost 3, with 14 bases in between. Germline-derived CDR1 and CDR2 are MGHRA and YSYEKL. The CDR3 reads CASSQDGQVRDYGYTF. The CDR3 DNA is TGCGCCAGCAGCCAAGATGGGCAGGTTCGAGACTATGGCTACACCTTC.

V and J are TRBV4-2 and TRBJ1-1; unclear D gene. Looked up from germline, CDR1 is LGHNA and CDR2 is YNFKEQ. This CDR3 has 12 residues. The ends were cut back, 0 bases at V and 8 bases at J, with 7 bases in the middle. CDR3 sequence: CASSQDRAEAFF. The CDR3 bases are TGTGCCAGCAGCCAAGATCGAGCCGAAGCTTTCTTT.

The chain employs TRBV5-1 and TRBJ2-1, with a weak D call TRBD1 (6 bases). The ends were cut back, 4 bases at V and 4 bases at J, with 18 bases in the middle. Germline loops: CDR1 SGHRS, CDR2 YFSETQ. The CDR3 runs to 16 residues. CDR3 residues: CASSRGAGALYNEQFF. The CDR3, as DNA: TGCGCCAGCAGCCGGGGTGCAGGGGCCCTTTACAATGAGCAGTTCTTC.

CDR3 amino acids: CASSLIPPGQGYDGYTF. CDR3 bases: TGTGCCAGCAGTTTAATCCCCCCTGGACAGGGATATGATGGCTACACCTTC. The genes are TRBV27 and TRBJ1-2; 8 bases match TRBD1. This CDR3 has 17 residues. Germline CDR1 MNHEY, CDR2 SMNVEV (reference sequence). Trimming took 2 bases from V and 6 from J; bases not matched to a gene: 14.

V usage is TRBV19 and J usage is TRBJ2-1; either TRBD1 or TRBD2 may supply D (5 bases each). The CDR3 runs to 15 residues. CDR1 LNHDA and CDR2 SQIVND come from the germline V gene (reference sequence). The V gene lost 5 bases and the J gene lost 2 bases, with 13 bases spanning the gap. Here the CDR3 DNA reads TGTGCCAGTAGTCACGACCCGGGGCCCTACAATGAGCAGTTCTTC. Its protein product is CASSHDPGPYNEQFF.

The rearrangement joins TRBV10-1 to TRBJ2-3; D ambiguous. Germline V gives CDR1 WNHNN, CDR2 SYGVQD (reference sequence). V dropped 2 bases and J dropped 2 bases, with 8 bases sitting between them. The CDR3 sequence is 14 residues long. The DNA of the CDR3 is TGCGCCAGCAGTGAGGATGCATTCACAGATACGCAGTATTTT. Encoded protein: CASSEDAFTDTQYF.

The V call is TRBV28, the J call TRBJ1-2; tentatively, D is TRBD1 (6 bases). The CDR3 extends over 13 amino acids. Trimming removed 4 bases at V and 8 bases at J, with 14 bases between. Germline V gene data show CDR1 as MDHEN and CDR2 as SYDVKM. This chain's CDR3 is CASSYLGGGGYTF. DNA for the CDR3: TGTGCCAGCAGTTATCTCGGAGGGGGAGGCTACACCTTC.

This clone appeared a single time. This rearrangement joins TRBV29-1 to TRBJ1-1; D gene unclear. The CDR3 consists of 13 residues. Germline CDR1 SQVTM, CDR2 ANQGSEA. V dropped 2 bases and J dropped 6 bases, with 13 bases sitting between them. In nucleotides, the CDR3 is TGCAGCGTTGAAATCGACACAAGTTCTGAAGCTTTCTTT. Translated, it gives CSVEIDTSSEAFF.

The chain carries TRBV4-2 and TRBJ2-7; 8 positions agree with TRBD2. The CDR3 has 18 residues. Trimming removed 5 bases from V and 1 base from J; junction bases left unmatched: 16. The germline CDR1 and CDR2 sequences are LGHNA and YNFKEQ. Here the CDR3 reads CASSWDGGLAQKSYEQYF. The CDR3 DNA reads as TGTGCCAGCAGCTGGGACGGCGGACTAGCTCAAAAGTCCTACGAGCAGTACTTC.

The chain links TRBV27 to TRBJ1-6, with a tentative D call TRBD1 (5 bases). V shed 5 bases and J shed 6 bases, with 20 bases lying between them. Per germline, CDR1 MNHEY and CDR2 SMNVEV (reference sequence). This CDR3 is 17 amino acids long. The CDR3, as DNA: TGTGCCAGCAGTGGTTTCTCGGCAGGGATAGTTAATTCACCCCTCCACTTT. Translated, it gives CASSGFSAGIVNSPLHF.

The chain links TRBV2 to TRBJ2-7, with 9 bases aligning to TRBD1. CDR1 is SNHLY and CDR2 is FYNNEI in the germline V gene. CDR3 length: 16 residues. Unmatched junction bases numbered 13, after V lost 4 bases and J lost 6 bases. CDR3 residues: CASSVPPGTGNTEQYF. The CDR3 nucleotides are TGTGCCAGCAGTGTCCCGCCAGGGACAGGGAATACCGAGCAGTACTTC.

This chain connects TRBV19 to TRBJ2-5; TRBD2 aligns across 9 bases. The J call may be faulty, since TRBJ2-7 better matches the DNA end. Germline lookup yields CDR1 LNHDA and CDR2 SQIVND (reference sequence). The CDR3 length is 14 residues. The CDR3 DNA reads as TGTGCCAGTAGTTTCCTAGCGGGAACCTACGAGCAGTACTTC. It translates to CASSFLAGTYEQYF.

The chain employs TRBV5-6 and TRBJ2-3; D ambiguous. Germline V gene sequence: CDR1 SGHDT, CDR2 YYEEEE. The CDR3 consists of 13 residues. Trimming removed 5 bases from V and 0 bases from J, with 7 bases in between. The CDR3 DNA is TGTGCCAGCAGGGCAAGTAGCACAGATACGCAGTATTTT. Protein product: CASRASSTDTQYF.

J is TRBJ2-1 and V is TRBV27, with D perhaps matching TRBD2 (5 bases). The germline CDR1 and CDR2 sequences are MNHEY and SMNVEV (reference sequence). The CDR3 contains 15 residues. V was cut by 0 bases and J by 9 bases, with 15 bases left in between. CDR3 bases: TGTGCCAGCAGTTTATCACTGGCTAGCTGGGGTGAGCAGTTCTTC. It codes for CASSLSLASWGEQFF.

The V and J genes are TRBV5-1 and TRBJ2-1; TRBD1 aligns across 7 bases. CDR1 SGHRS and CDR2 YFSETQ come from the germline V gene. Germline trimming cut 4 bases from V and 4 bases from J; bases unmatched to any gene: 8. This CDR3 comprises 15 residues. The CDR3 loop is CASSIGTVSYNEQFF. CDR3 DNA sequence: TGCGCCAGCAGCATAGGGACAGTGTCTTACAATGAGCAGTTCTTC.

The chain couples TRBV11-2 to TRBJ2-7; 11 positions agree with TRBD1. This CDR3 comprises 14 residues. V was clipped by 7 bases and J by 6 bases; unmatched bases: 8. Germline loops: CDR1 SGHAT, CDR2 FQNNGV. The CDR3 sequence: CASNSGTGGLEQYF. The CDR3 DNA is TGTGCCAGCAACTCCGGGACAGGGGGACTCGAGCAGTACTTC.

V usage is TRBV7-9 and J usage is TRBJ1-5; no reliable D call. Germline CDR1 is SEHNR and CDR2 is FQNEAQ (reference sequence). Trimming pared 1 base from V and 0 bases from J, leaving 4 bases between. CDR3 size: 14 residues. The CDR3 nucleotides are TGTGCCAGCAGCTTAGAGTATAGCAATCAGCCCCAGCATTTT. This encodes CASSLEYSNQPQHF.

The V and J genes are TRBV11-2 and TRBJ1-2, with TRBD1 matching over 8 bases. Germline V gives CDR1 SGHAT, CDR2 FQNNGV. V lost 4 bases and J lost 7; bases outside the gene matches: 5. The CDR3 has 13 residues. The CDR3 spells CASSYTDRVGYTF. CDR3 sequence (DNA): TGTGCCAGCAGCTACACGGACAGGGTTGGCTACACCTTC.

The rearrangement uses TRBV30 and TRBJ2-4; weak D call: TRBD1 (6 bases). The V and J ends lost 1 base and 7 bases respectively, with 14 bases between them. Germline V gene lookup returns CDR1 GTSNPN and CDR2 SVGIG (reference sequence). This CDR3 is 14 amino acids long. Here the CDR3 reads CAWSAAGARNIQYF. The CDR3 DNA follows: TGTGCCTGGAGTGCTGCAGGGGCGAGGAACATTCAGTACTTC.

The CDR3 DNA follows: TGTGCCAGCTCACCACCGGTACGAGAGACCCAGTACTTC. This codes for CASSPPVRETQYF. The gene calls are TRBV18 and TRBJ2-5, with D uncertain. Germline CDR1 reads KGHSH; CDR2 reads LQKENI. This CDR3 has 13 amino acids. Trimming took 0 bases from V and 4 from J, leaving 6 bases between them.